The 3 T cell receptor beta chains given below trace back to one sample, sequenced in a study of T cell changes during pregnancy in multiple sclerosis. The assay was immunoSEQ multiplex PCR, and TCRdb's table has in-frame clones only and misses some. This sample carries about 59,000 clones, roughly 94% of them seen once, and the ten largest clones take under 3%. The specimen comprised CD8+ T cells from peripheral blood mononuclear cells, sampled after pregnancy. The receptor set was obtained from a female donor with multiple sclerosis, enrolled in a pregnancy study.

V usage is TRBV25-1 and J usage is TRBJ2-7; D remains unclear. CDR1 MGHDK and CDR2 SYGVNS come from the germline V gene. With 2 bases removed from V and 4 bases from J, the gap between germline ends came to 9 bases. There are 13 residues in the CDR3. The CDR3 protein is CASSEVSGYEQYF. The CDR3 nucleotides read TGTGCCAGCAGTGAAGTATCAGGATACGAGCAGTACTTC.

This chain joins TRBV7-9 and TRBJ1-3; no clear D. The CDR3 has 14 amino acids. Germline CDR1 and CDR2: SEHNR and FQNEAQ (reference sequence). Trimming pared 0 bases from V and 4 bases from J, leaving 7 bases between. The CDR3: CASSLASQGNTIYF. CDR3 nucleotide sequence: TGTGCCAGCAGCTTAGCGTCACAGGGAAACACCATATATTTT.

The rearrangement joins TRBV27 to TRBJ1-1, with 7 bases aligning to TRBD1. CDR3 size: 14 residues. Germline V gives CDR1 MNHEY, CDR2 SMNVEV (reference sequence). Losses at the gene ends were 5 bases for V and 5 bases for J; bases not matched to a gene: 8. The CDR3 DNA reads TGTGCCAGCAGTCCGGGACAGCTAGAAACTGAAGCTTTCTTT. Its translation: CASSPGQLETEAFF.